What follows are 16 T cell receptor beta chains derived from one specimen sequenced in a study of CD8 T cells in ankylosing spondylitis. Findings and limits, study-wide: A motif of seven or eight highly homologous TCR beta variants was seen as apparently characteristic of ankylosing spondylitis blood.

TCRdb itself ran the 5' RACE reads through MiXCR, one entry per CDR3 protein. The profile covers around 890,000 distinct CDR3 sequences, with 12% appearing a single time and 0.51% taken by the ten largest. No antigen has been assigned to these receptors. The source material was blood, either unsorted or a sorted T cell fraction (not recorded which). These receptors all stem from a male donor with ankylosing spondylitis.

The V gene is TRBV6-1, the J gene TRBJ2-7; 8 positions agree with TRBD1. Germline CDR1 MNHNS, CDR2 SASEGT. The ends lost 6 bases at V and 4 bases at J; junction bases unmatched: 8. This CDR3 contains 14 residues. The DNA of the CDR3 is TGTGCCAGCAGCCCCTCCCGACAGGGGTACGAGCAGTACTTC. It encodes CASSPSRQGYEQYF.

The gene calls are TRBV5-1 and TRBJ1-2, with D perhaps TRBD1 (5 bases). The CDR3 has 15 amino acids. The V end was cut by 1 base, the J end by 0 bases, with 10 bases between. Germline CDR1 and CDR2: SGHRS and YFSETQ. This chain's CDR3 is CASSLMWGSNYGYTF. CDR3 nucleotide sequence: TGCGCCAGCAGCTTGATGTGGGGCTCTAACTATGGCTACACCTTC.

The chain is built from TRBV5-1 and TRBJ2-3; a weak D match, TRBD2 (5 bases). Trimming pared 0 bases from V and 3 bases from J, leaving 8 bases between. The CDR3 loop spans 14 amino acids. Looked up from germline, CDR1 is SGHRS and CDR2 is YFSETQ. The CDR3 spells CASSLVTKTDTQYF. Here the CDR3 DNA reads TGCGCCAGCAGCTTGGTGACTAAGACAGATACGCAGTATTTT.

The CDR3 is CSARMARNTEAFF. In DNA, the CDR3 is TGCAGTGCTAGAATGGCAAGGAACACTGAAGCTTTCTTT. V is TRBV20-1 and J is TRBJ1-1, with D unclear. CDR3 size: 13 residues. Trimming cost V 2 bases and J 1 base, with 8 bases left between them. Germline CDR1 reads DFQATT; CDR2 reads SNEGSKA (reference sequence).

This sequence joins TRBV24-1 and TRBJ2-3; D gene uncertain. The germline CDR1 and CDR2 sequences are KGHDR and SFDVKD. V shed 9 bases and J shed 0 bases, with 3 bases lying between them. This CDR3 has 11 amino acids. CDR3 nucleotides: TGTGCCACCCGGAGCACAGATACGCAGTATTTT. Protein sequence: CATRSTDTQYF.

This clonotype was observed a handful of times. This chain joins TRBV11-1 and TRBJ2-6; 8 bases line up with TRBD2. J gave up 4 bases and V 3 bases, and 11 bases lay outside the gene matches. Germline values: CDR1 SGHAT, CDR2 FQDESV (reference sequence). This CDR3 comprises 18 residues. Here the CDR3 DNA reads TGTGCCAGCAGCTTTGCGGGGGGCGCGATAGTGGGGGCCAACGTCCTGACTTTC. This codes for CASSFAGGAIVGANVLTF.

The CDR3 protein is CASSRTGLAEKLFF. CDR3 in DNA: TGTGCCAGCAGCCGAACAGGGTTAGCCGAAAAACTGTTTTTT. V and J are TRBV7-8 and TRBJ1-4, with D possibly being TRBD1 (6 bases). The CDR3 totals 14 residues. Germline V gene data show CDR1 as SGHVS and CDR2 as FQNEAQ. The germline V and J ends were trimmed by 5 bases and 8 bases, with 15 bases remaining between them.

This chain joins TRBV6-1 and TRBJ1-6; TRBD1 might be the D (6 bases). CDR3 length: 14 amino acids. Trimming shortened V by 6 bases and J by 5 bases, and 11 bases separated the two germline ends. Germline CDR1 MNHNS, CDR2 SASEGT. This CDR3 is CASRKEGDNSPLHF. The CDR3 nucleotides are TGTGCCAGCAGAAAGGAGGGGGATAATTCACCCCTCCACTTT.

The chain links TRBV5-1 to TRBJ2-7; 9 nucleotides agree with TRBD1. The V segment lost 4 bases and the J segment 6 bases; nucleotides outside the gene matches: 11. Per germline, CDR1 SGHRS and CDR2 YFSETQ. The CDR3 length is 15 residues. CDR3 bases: TGCGCCAGCAGCCCTACCGGGACAGGGAACACCGAGCAGTACTTC. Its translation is CASSPTGTGNTEQYF.

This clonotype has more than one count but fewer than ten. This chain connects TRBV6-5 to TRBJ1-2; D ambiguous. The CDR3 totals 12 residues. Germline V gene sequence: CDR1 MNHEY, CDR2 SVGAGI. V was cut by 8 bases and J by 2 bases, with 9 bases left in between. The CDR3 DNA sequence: TGTGCCAGCCTTACTCGGAACTATGGCTACACCTTC. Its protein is CASLTRNYGYTF.

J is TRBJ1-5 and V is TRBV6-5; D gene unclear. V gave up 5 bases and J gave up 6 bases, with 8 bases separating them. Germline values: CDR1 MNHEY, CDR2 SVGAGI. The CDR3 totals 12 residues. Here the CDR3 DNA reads TGTGCCAGCAGTAACCCGCGTCAGCCCCAGCATTTT. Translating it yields CASSNPRQPQHF.

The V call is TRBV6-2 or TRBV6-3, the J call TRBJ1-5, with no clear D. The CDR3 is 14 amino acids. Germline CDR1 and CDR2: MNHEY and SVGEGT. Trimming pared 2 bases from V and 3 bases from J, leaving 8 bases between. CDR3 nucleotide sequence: TGTGCCAGCAGTTACGCCAGAATCAATCAGCCCCAGCATTTT. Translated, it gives CASSYARINQPQHF.

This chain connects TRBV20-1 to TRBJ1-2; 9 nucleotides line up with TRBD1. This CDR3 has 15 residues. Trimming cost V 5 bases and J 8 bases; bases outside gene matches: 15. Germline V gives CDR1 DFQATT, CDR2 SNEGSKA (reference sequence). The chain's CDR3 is CSAQRPGQGIEGYTF. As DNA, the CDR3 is TGCAGTGCTCAAAGACCGGGACAGGGAATAGAGGGCTACACCTTC.

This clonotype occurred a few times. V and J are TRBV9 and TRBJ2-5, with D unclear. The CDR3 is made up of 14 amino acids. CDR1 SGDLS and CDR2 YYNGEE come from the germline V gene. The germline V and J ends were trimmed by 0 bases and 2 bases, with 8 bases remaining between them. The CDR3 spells CASSVGPVQETQYF. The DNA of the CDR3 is TGTGCCAGCAGCGTAGGGCCTGTACAAGAGACCCAGTACTTC. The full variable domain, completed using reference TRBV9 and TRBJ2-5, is DSGVTQTPKHLITATGQRVTLRCSPRSGDLSVYWYQQSLDQGLQFLIQYYNGEERAKGNILERFSAQQFPDLHSELNLSSLELGDSALYFCASSVGPVQETQYFGPGTRLLVL.

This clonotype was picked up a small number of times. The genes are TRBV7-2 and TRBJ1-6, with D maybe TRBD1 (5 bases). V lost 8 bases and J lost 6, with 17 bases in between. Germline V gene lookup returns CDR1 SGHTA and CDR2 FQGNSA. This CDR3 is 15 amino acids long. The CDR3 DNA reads TGTGCCAGCCGCCGGGGCCTTCTAACTAATTCACCCCTCCACTTT. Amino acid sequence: CASRRGLLTNSPLHF.

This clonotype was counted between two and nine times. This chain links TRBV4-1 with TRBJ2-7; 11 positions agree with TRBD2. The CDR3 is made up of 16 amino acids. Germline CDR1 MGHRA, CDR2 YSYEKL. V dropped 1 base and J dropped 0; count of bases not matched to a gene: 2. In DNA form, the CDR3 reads TGCGCCAGCAGCCAAGGGGGACTAGCGGTCTCCTACGAGCAGTACTTC. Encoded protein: CASSQGGLAVSYEQYF.